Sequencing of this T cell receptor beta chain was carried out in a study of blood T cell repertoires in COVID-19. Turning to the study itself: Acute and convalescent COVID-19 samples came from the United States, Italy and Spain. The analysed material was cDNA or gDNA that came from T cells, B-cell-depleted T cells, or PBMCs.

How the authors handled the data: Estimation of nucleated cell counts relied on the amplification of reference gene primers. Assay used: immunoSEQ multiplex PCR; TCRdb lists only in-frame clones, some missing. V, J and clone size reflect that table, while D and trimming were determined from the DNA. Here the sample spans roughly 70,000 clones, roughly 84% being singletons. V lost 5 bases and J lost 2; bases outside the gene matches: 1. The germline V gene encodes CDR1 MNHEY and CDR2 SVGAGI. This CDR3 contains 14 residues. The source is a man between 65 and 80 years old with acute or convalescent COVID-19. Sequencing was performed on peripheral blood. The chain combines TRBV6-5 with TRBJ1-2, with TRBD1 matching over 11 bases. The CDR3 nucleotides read TGTGCCAGCAGTCGGGACAGGGGGAACTATGGCTACACCTTC. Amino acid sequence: CASSRDRGNYGYTF.